These 14 T cell receptor beta chains share one sample of origin, sequenced in a study of T cell responses to AZD1222 COVID-19 vaccine. Profiled with immunoSEQ multiplex PCR; TCRdb holds only in-frame clones, not every one. This repertoire shows roughly 170,000 clones, around 87% found once; its top ten account for 2.6%. This specimen was peripheral blood, taken on day 0 of AZD1222 vaccination. Receptors originate from an adult in good health.

V gene TRBV5-5 combines with J gene TRBJ2-7; D not certain. CDR3 length: 14 residues. Germline CDR1 and CDR2: SGHKS and YYEKEE (reference sequence). V lost 2 bases to trimming and J lost 0 bases, with 9 bases between them. CDR3 nucleotide sequence: TGTGCCAGCAGCTTAGGGCCGCCCTCCTACGAGCAGTACTTC. Translated, it gives CASSLGPPSYEQYF.

The rearrangement joins TRBV9 to TRBJ2-5; D may be TRBD1 (5 bases). This CDR3 has 13 residues. Between the trimmed V and J ends, which lost 4 bases and 5 bases, there was a span of 12 bases. Germline V gene sequence: CDR1 SGDLS, CDR2 YYNGEE. The CDR3 DNA reads as TGTGCCAGCAGCCAGCAGGGATCGGAGACCCAGTACTTC. Amino acid sequence: CASSQQGSETQYF.

The chain uses TRBV29-1 and TRBJ2-1; a weak D match, TRBD2 (6 bases). The ends were cut back, 4 bases at V and 5 bases at J, with 15 bases in the middle. This CDR3 is built from 14 residues. Germline assignment: CDR1 SQVTM and CDR2 ANQGSEA. CDR3 loop: CSVVGRESHNEQFF. Here the CDR3 DNA reads TGCAGCGTTGTAGGGCGGGAATCGCACAATGAGCAGTTCTTC.

CDR3 amino acids: CASSRYRVGYTF. CDR3 bases: TGTGCCAGCAGTCGATACAGGGTTGGCTACACCTTC. The V gene is TRBV28, the J gene TRBJ1-2; D is possibly TRBD1 (6 bases). V shed 5 bases and J shed 7 bases, with 11 bases lying between them. Germline V gives CDR1 MDHEN, CDR2 SYDVKM. CDR3 length: 12 amino acids.

The V call is TRBV5-1, the J call TRBJ1-1; TRBD1 aligns across 8 bases. The germline CDR1 and CDR2 sequences are SGHRS and YFSETQ. This CDR3 spans 15 amino acids. V was pared by 4 bases and J by 1 base, with 6 bases of the junction left unmatched. The CDR3 bases are TGCGCCAGCAGCAAGGGACAGGTAGAGAACACTGAAGCTTTCTTT. Translated: CASSKGQVENTEAFF.

Details on this clone: One base away lies a much larger clone, so this may be a sequencing read error. The V call is TRBV9, the J call TRBJ1-3; unclear D gene. This CDR3 is built from 12 residues. Germline values: CDR1 SGDLS, CDR2 YYNGEE. Trimming stripped 4 bases from V and 0 bases from J, with 2 bases between. CDR3 coding DNA: TGTGCCAGCAGCAACTCTGGAAACACCATATATTTT. It codes for CASSNSGNTIYF.

The gene calls are TRBV11-2 and TRBJ1-1; D might be TRBD1 (6 bases). This CDR3 contains 15 residues. Between the trimmed V and J ends, which lost 5 bases and 3 bases, there was a span of 16 bases. Germline CDR1 is SGHAT and CDR2 is FQNNGV. The CDR3 sequence: CASSPDGGGYTEAFF. In DNA form, the CDR3 reads TGTGCCAGCAGCCCTGACGGGGGCGGGTACACTGAAGCTTTCTTT.

The chain uses TRBV7-9 and TRBJ1-2; D possibly corresponds to TRBD1 (6 bases). V was shortened by 1 base and J by 4 bases, with 10 bases between the two germline ends. This CDR3 has 14 residues. Looked up from germline, CDR1 is SEHNR and CDR2 is FQNEAQ (reference sequence). CDR3 sequence: CASSLEAGAYGYTF. The CDR3, as DNA: TGTGCCAGCAGCTTAGAAGCAGGGGCCTATGGCTACACCTTC.

This clone was found a few times. The chain carries TRBV6-4 and TRBJ2-2, with unresolved D. Trimming took off 4 bases at V and 6 bases at J, with 9 bases between the two ends. The CDR3 is 13 amino acids. Germline V gives CDR1 MRHNA, CDR2 SNTAGT. The CDR3 coding sequence is TGTGCCAGCAGTGGAATTAGTGCCGGGGAGCTGTTTTTT. It yields the protein CASSGISAGELFF.

The chain recombines TRBV7-3 with TRBJ2-3, with 7 bases lining up with TRBD2. CDR1 and CDR2 (germline): SGHTA, FQGTGA. The trim removed 3 bases at V and 4 bases at J, leaving 10 bases unmatched. The CDR3 loop spans 16 amino acids. The CDR3 loop reads CASSLGGVGRADTQYF. The CDR3 DNA reads as TGTGCCAGCAGCTTGGGAGGGGTGGGGCGTGCAGATACGCAGTATTTT.

This clone was observed a few times. This chain links TRBV13 with TRBJ2-1; 10 bases map to TRBD1. The CDR3 has 14 residues. Germline trimming cut 4 bases from V and 10 bases from J; bases unmatched to any gene: 7. The germline V gene has CDR1 PRHDT and CDR2 FYEKMQ (reference sequence). The CDR3 protein is CASSYGTGAGEQFF. CDR3 sequence (DNA): TGTGCCAGCAGCTACGGGACAGGGGCAGGAGAGCAGTTCTTC.

The chain uses TRBV6-5 and TRBJ2-2; the D gene is possibly TRBD1 (6 bases). With 6 bases removed from V and 6 bases from J, the gap between germline ends came to 14 bases. Germline V lookup: CDR1 MNHEY, CDR2 SVGAGI. CDR3 length equals 14 residues. CDR3 loop: CASSYRQAPGELFF. The CDR3 region has the DNA TGTGCCAGCAGCTACCGACAGGCCCCCGGGGAGCTGTTTTTT.

The gene calls are TRBV6-2 or TRBV6-3 and TRBJ2-1; 7 bases fit TRBD2. V was pared by 5 bases and J by 1 base, with 14 bases of the junction left unmatched. The CDR3 is 18 residues long. Germline CDR1 MNHEY, CDR2 SVGEGT. Here the CDR3 DNA reads TGTGCCAGCAGTAACGGTCTAGCGGCACGCACTTCCTACAATGAGCAGTTCTTC. This translates into CASSNGLAARTSYNEQFF.

The chain combines TRBV3-1 (or the pseudogene TRBV3-2) with TRBJ2-7; either TRBD1 or TRBD2 may supply D (5 bases each). Germline V lookup: CDR1 LGHDT, CDR2 YNNKEL (reference sequence). The CDR3 covers 12 residues. With 1 base removed from V and 9 bases from J, the gap between germline ends came to 10 bases. The CDR3 nucleotides read TGTGCCAGCAGCCAAGCCAGTGGGGGGCAGTACTTC. This sequence encodes CASSQASGGQYF.